Reported below is one T cell receptor beta chain. Its cognate antigen is unknown. cDNA libraries of TCR beta carried unique molecular identifiers. TCRdb reprocessed the PCR reads via MiXCR and lists one record per CDR3 protein. The sample lists under 900,000 distinct CDR3 sequences, roughly 58% occurring once. The entry originates in a study of post-analysis software for immune sequencing data. The V gene lost 3 bases and the J gene lost 2 bases, with 16 bases spanning the gap. This CDR3 contains 16 residues. The V gene's germline CDR1 is SGHRS and CDR2 YFSETQ. Study-level results: Multiple sclerosis patients showed significantly lower normalized Chao1 diversity than controls did. Roughly five TRBV segments appeared more often in patients than in controls, and TRBV5-6, TRBV5-1 and TRBV20-1 were among these.

V usage is TRBV5-1 and J usage is TRBJ2-3, with a weak D call TRBD2 (6 bases). Specimen: blood. The sequence was collected from a girl aged 5-17 years with multiple sclerosis. CDR3 DNA sequence: TGCGCCAGCAGCTACAACCACGGAGGGGTCACAGATACGCAGTATTTT. It translates to CASSYNHGGVTDTQYF. Filled out from reference TRBV5-1 and TRBJ2-3, the complete variable domain reads KAGVTQTPRYLIKTRGQQVTLSCSPISGHRSVSWYQQTPGQGLQFLFEYFSETQRNKGNFPGRFSGRQFSNSRSEMNVSTLELGDSALYLCASSYNHGGVTDTQYFGPGTRLTVL.